One TCR beta chain is described in this entry. Its recognized antigen is unknown. No base qualities exist here, and no much larger clone lies one base off it. The receptor library was made with the immunoSEQ multiplex PCR assay. The immuneACCESS repertoire file appears here via TCRdb, limited to in-frame rearrangements. These files lack a portion of the clones; in checked studies, under half of the deficit traces to unresolved V genes, and the cause of the others is not known. Recorded for this sample are tens of thousands of clones; around 92% of them occurred a single time. The ten largest make up more than 0.7% of the sample. The data are from a study of ipilimumab plus nivolumab after autologous stem cell transplantation (dated by TCRdb to 2020 to 2023). About the investigation overall: The median number of doses that trial patients received was roughly five for ipilimumab and about eight for nivolumab. Patients in the myeloma cohort were either high-risk and transplant-naive or had relapsed within 3 years of a first autologous transplant. The trial enrolled patients with high-risk diffuse large B cell lymphoma, mature T cell lymphoma, or multiple myeloma undergoing autologous transplant. The intent-to-treat population of the trial was made up of 35 to 40 patients. Study-wide findings and limitations: Combined checkpoint inhibition appeared tolerable as post-transplant consolidation, according to the authors' conclusion. The authors stated that profiles of the T cell receptor repertoire, regulatory T cell phenotype and gut microbiota provided a biologic rationale for studying this approach further.

Ipilimumab was given at 1 mg/kg intravenously on day 1 of selected weeks, and checkpoint therapy started 14 to 28 days after autologous transplant. The nivolumab dose was 3 mg/kg intravenously, delivered on day 1 of weeks 1, 4, 7, 10, and every two weeks through week 26. Combined checkpoint inhibition with ipilimumab and nivolumab as consolidation after autologous stem cell transplantation was tested in a Phase Ib clinical trial. Spanning cysteine to phenylalanine, the CDR3 consists of 14 amino acids. Just CDR3 DNA is preserved here, 42 bases in frame from base 1. V trim: 4 bases; J trim: 3 bases; unmatched bases: 6. Based on the germline V gene, the CDR1 and CDR2 sequences are SGHRS and YFSETQ.

Sequences were derived from PBMCs, sampled in a trial of ipilimumab plus nivolumab as post-transplant consolidation. The source of this sequence is a male donor with multiple myeloma. The V gene is TRBV5-1 and the J gene is TRBJ1-1, and 7 junction bases match TRBD1. The DNA sequence is TGCGCCAGCAGCCTGGGACAGACACACACTGAAGCTTTCTTT. Translated, this gives CASSLGQTHTEAFF. Reference TRBV5-1 and TRBJ1-1 genes cover what lies past the CDR3, so the full variable domain is KAGVTQTPRYLIKTRGQQVTLSCSPISGHRSVSWYQQTPGQGLQFLFEYFSETQRNKGNFPGRFSGRQFSNSRSEMNVSTLELGDSALYLCASSLGQTHTEAFFGQGTRLTVV.